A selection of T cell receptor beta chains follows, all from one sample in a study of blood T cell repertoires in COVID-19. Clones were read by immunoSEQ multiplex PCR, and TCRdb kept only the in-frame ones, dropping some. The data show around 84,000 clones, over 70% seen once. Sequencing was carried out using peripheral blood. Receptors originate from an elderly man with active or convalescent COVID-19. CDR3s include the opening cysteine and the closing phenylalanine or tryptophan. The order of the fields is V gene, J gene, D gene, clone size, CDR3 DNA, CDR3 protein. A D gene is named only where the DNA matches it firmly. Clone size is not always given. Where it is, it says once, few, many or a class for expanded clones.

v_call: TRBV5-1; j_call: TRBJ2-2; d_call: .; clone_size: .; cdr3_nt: TGCGCCAGCAGCTTGTTATCCAGCACCGGGGAGCTGTTTTTT; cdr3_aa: CASSLLSSTGELFF
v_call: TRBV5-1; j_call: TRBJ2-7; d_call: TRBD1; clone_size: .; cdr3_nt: TGCGCCAGCAGCTTGGACTCCGGACAGGGGGCCTACGAGCAGTACTTC; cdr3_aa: CASSLDSGQGAYEQYF
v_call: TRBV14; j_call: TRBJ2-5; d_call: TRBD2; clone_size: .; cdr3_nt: TGTGCCAGCAGCCCGGGACTAGCGGGACGGAAGACCCAGTACTTC; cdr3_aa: CASSPGLAGRKTQYF
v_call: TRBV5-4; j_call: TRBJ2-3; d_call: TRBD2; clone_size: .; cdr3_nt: TGTGCCAGCGAGGGAGCGGGGGGGAGGGATACGCAGTATTTT; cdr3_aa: CASEGAGGRDTQYF
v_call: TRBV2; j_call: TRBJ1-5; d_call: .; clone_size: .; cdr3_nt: TGTGCCAGCATGATGGACAGTAGACCCCAGCATTTT; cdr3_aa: CASMMDSRPQHF
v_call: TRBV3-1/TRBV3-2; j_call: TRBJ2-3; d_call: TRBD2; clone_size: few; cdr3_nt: TGTGCCAGCAGCCTCCTCGGGGGAGGGATCACAGATACGCAGTATTTT; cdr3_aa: CASSLLGGGITDTQYF
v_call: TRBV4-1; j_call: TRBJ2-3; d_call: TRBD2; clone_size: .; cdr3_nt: TGCGCCAGCAGCCAAGGGGGACTAGTAAGTAGCACAGATACGCAGTATTTT; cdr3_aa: CASSQGGLVSSTDTQYF
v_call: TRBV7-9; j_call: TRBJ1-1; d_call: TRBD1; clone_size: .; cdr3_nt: TGTGCCAGCAGCTTACCGACGCAGGGGGCCACTGAAGCTTTCTTT; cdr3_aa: CASSLPTQGATEAFF
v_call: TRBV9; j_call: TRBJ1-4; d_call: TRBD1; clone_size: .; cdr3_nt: TGTGCCAGCAGCGGACTAATAGGGGGCGTGGAAAAACTGTTTTTT; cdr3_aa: CASSGLIGGVEKLFF
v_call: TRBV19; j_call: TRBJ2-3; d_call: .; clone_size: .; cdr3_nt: TGTGCCAGTACCTATAGTGATGGCGGGCGACCCCTATCCGATACGCAGTATTTT; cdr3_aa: CASTYSDGGRPLSDTQYF
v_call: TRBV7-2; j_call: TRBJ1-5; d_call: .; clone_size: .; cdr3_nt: TGTGCCAGCAGCTCATTTCCGGCAGGGCTGGGTCAGCCCCAGCATTTT; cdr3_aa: CASSSFPAGLGQPQHF
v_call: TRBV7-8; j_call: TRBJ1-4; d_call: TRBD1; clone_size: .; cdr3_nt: TGTGCCAGCAGCTTAAGGGCGGGGGGACAGCCATCTGAAAGTGAAAAACTGTTTTTT; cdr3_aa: CASSLRAGGQPSESEKLFF
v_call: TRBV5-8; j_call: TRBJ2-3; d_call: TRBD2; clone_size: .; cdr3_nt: TGTGCCAGCAGCCTACCGGGACTAGCGGGAGTATTGGATACGCAGTATTTT; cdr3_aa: CASSLPGLAGVLDTQYF
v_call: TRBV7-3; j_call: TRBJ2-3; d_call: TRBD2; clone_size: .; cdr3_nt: TGTGCCAGCAGCTTACAAGCGGGGGTCCCAGATACGCAGTATTTT; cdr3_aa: CASSLQAGVPDTQYF
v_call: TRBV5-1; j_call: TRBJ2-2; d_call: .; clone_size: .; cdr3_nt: TGCGCCAGCAGCTTGGCCATGGCGGGGACGAACACCGGGGAGCTGTTTTTT; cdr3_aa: CASSLAMAGTNTGELFF
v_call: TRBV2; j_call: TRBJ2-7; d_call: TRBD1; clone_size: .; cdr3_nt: TGTGCCAGTGACAGGGACTCCTACGAGCAGTACTTC; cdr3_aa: CASDRDSYEQYF
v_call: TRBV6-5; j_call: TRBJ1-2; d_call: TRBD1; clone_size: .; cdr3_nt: TGTGCCAGCAGTTTCGGACAGGCGTACTATGGCTACACCTTC; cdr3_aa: CASSFGQAYYGYTF
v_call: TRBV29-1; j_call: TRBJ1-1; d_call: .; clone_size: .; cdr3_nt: TGCAGCGTTGATACAGGGATGAACACTGAAGCTTTCTTT; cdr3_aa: CSVDTGMNTEAFF
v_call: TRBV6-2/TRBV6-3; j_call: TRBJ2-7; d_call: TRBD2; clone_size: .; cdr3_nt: TGTGCCAGCAGTTTATCACTAGCGGGGACAACCTACGAGCAGTACTTC; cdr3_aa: CASSLSLAGTTYEQYF
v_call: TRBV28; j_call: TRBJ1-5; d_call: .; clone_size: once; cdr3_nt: TGTGCCAGCAGTTTCGGGGGGAGCAATCAGCCCCAGCATTTT; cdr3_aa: CASSFGGSNQPQHF
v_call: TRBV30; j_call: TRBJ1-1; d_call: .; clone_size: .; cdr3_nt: TGTGCCTGGAGTGGCACAGGCAGAACTGAAGCTTTCTTT; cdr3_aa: CAWSGTGRTEAFF
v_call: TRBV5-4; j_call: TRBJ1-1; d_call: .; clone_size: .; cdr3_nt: TGTGCCAGCAGCTTGGGGGGCCCTGAAGCTTTCTTT; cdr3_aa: CASSLGGPEAFF
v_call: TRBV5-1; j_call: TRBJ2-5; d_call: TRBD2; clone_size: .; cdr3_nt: TGCGCCAGCAGCTTGGCCCACTCGACTAGCGGGGAAGAGACCCAGTACTTC; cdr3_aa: CASSLAHSTSGEETQYF
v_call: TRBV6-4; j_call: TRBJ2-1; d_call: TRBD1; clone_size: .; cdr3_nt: TGTGCCAGCAGTGATTTTGGAACCGGGACAGGGAAGAATGAGCAGTTCTTC; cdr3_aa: CASSDFGTGTGKNEQFF
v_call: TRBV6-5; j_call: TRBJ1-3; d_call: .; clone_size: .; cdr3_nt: TGTGCCAGCAGTTACTCATCGGCCGGGGTTAGAAACACCATATATTTT; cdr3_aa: CASSYSSAGVRNTIYF
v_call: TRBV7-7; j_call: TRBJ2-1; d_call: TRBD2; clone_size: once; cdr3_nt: TGTGCTAGCAGCCTGGGACTAGCGGGAGGAGCCTCTTACAATGAGCAGTTCTTC; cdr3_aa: CASSLGLAGGASYNEQFF
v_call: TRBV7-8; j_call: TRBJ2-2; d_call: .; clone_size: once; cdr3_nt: TGTGCCAGCAGCTTAGGAGGGGGTTCGAACACCGGGGAGCTGTTTTTT; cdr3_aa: CASSLGGGSNTGELFF
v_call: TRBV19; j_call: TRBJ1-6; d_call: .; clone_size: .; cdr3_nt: TGTGCCAGTAGTAACCTATTTCAACCCGATTCACCCCTCCACTTT; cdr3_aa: CASSNLFQPDSPLHF
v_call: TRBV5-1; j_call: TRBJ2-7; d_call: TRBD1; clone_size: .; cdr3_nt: TGCGCCAGCAGCTTGCAAACGGGACAGGGGACCCACGAGCAGTACTTC; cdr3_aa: CASSLQTGQGTHEQYF
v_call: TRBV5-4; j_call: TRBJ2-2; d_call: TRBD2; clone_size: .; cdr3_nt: TGTGCCAGCAGCCGAGGACTAGCGGGAATACCGTCCGGGGAGCTGTTTTTT; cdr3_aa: CASSRGLAGIPSGELFF
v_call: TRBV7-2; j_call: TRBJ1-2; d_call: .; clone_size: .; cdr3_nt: TGTGCCAGCAGCCCCACGACAGTTTCCTATGGCTACACCTTC; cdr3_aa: CASSPTTVSYGYTF
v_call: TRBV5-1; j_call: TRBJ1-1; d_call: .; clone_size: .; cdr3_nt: TGCGCCAGCAGCTCCTCGGGGGGGAACACTGAAGCTTTCTTT; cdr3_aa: CASSSSGGNTEAFF
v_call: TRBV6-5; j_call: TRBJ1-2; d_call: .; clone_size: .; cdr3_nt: TGTGCCAGCAGTTCCCCACGCGGAGGGCTTAGGAGCTACACCTTC; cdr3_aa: CASSSPRGGLRSYTF
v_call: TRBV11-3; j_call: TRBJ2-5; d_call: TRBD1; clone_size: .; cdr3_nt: TGTGCCAGCAGCTCTTCGACAGGGTTAGGAGAGACCCAGTACTTC; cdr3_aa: CASSSSTGLGETQYF
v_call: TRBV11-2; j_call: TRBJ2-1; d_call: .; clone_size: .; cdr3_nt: TGTGCCAGCAGCTTAGATCGGAATGAGCAGTTCTTC; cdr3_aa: CASSLDRNEQFF
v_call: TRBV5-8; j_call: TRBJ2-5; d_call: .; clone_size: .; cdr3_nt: TGTGCCAGCAGCTTGGAGGGGACTCATGCACAAGAGACCCAGTACTTC; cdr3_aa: CASSLEGTHAQETQYF
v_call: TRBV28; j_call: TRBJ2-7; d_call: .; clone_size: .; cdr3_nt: TGTGCCAGCAGTTCGCGCGGAGCTTCCAACGAGCAGTACTTC; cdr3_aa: CASSSRGASNEQYF
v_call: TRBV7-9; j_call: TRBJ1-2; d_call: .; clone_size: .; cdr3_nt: TGTGCCAGCAGTCCAGGGGACGACTATGGCTACACCTTC; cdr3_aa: CASSPGDDYGYTF
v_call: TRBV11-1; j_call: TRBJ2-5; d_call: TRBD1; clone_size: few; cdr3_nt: TGTGCCAGCAGCATCGGACAGGGGGTTCCTGGGACCCAGTACTTC; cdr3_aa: CASSIGQGVPGTQYF
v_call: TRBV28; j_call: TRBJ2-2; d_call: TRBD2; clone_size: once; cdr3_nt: TGTGCCGGCTCCGGGACTACGAACACCGGGGAGCTGTTTTTT; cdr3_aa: CAGSGTTNTGELFF
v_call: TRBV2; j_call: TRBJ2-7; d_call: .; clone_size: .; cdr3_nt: TGTGCCAGCAGTGACCGGGGGTACTCCTACGAGCAGTACTTC; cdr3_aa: CASSDRGYSYEQYF
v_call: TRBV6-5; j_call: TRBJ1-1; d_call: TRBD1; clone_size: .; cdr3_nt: TGTGCCACGGACAGGGGTTCGCCTCTGAACACTGAAGCTTTCTTT; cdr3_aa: CATDRGSPLNTEAFF
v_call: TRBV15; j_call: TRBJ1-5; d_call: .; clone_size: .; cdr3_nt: TGTGCCACCAGCAGGGGGGAGGGAAATCAGCCCCAGCATTTT; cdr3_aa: CATSRGEGNQPQHF
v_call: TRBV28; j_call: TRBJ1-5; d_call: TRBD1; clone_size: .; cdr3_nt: TGTGCCAGCACCCCGATGGTCAGGGGGACTCAGCCCCAGCATTTT; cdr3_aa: CASTPMVRGTQPQHF
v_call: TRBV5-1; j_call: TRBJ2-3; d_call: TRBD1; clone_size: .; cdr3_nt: TGCGCCAGCAGCTTGGCGACAGGGGGGTCTGATACGCAGTATTTT; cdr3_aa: CASSLATGGSDTQYF
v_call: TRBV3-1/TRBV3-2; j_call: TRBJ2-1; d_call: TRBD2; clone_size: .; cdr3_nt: TGTGCCAGCAGCCAAGTTGTGTCGGGGGGTGGGGAGCAGTTCTTC; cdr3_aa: CASSQVVSGGGEQFF
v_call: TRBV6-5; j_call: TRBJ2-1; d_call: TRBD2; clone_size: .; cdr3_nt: TGTGCCAGCAGTTACTCGAGCGGGAGAGGCAATGAGCAGTTCTTC; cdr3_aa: CASSYSSGRGNEQFF
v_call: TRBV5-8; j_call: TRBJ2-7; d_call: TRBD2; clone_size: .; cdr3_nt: TGTGCCAGCAGCCCAGGACTAGCGAAGACCTACGAGCAGTACTTC; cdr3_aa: CASSPGLAKTYEQYF
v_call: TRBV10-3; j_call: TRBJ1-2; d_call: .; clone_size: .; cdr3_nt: TGTGCCATCAGTGATAGGGGGGGCACGGATGGCTACACCTTC; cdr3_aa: CAISDRGGTDGYTF
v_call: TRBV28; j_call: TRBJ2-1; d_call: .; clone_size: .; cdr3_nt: TGTGCCAGCAGTGAAGCCCGGGTAGAGTACAATGAGCAGTTCTTC; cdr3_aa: CASSEARVEYNEQFF
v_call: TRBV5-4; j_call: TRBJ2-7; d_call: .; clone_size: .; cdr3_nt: TGTGCCAGCAGCTGGGGCCCTACCCCAACCTACGAGCAGTACTTC; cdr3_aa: CASSWGPTPTYEQYF
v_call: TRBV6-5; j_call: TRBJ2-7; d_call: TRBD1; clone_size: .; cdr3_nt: TGTGCCAGCAGGATAACAGGGGTTTCCTACGAGCAGTACTTC; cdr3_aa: CASRITGVSYEQYF
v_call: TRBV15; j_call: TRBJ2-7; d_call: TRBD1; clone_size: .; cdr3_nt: TGTGCCACCAGCAGAAGACAGGGGCTCGATCAGCAGTACTTC; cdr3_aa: CATSRRQGLDQQYF
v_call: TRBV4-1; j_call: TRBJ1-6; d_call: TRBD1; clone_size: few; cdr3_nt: TGCGCCAGCAGAGCCCTCCCGGGACAGAATTCACCCCTCCACTTT; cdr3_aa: CASRALPGQNSPLHF